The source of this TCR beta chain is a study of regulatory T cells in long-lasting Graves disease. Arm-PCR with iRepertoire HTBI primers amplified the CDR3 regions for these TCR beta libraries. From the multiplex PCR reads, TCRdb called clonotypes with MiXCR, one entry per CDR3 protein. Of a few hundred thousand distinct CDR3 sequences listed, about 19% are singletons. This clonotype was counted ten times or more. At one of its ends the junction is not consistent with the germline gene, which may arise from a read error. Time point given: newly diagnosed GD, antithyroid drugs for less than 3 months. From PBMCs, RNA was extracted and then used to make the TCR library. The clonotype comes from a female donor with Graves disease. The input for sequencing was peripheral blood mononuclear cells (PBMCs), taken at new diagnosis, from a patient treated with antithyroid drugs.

The CDR3 bases are TGTGCCAGCATTGAAGGGGCGTACCAAGAGACCCAGTACTTC. Translation: CASIEGAYQETQYF. This chain links TRBV2 with TRBJ2-5; D perhaps matches TRBD1 (5 bases). The germline V gene has CDR1 SNHLY and CDR2 FYNNEI. The CDR3 is made up of 14 amino acids.